The rows below give T cell receptor beta chains drawn from one sample of a study of blood T cell repertoires in COVID-19. The data were produced by immunoSEQ multiplex PCR, yet TCRdb's version contains in-frame clones alone and is incomplete. The profile shows approximately 240,000 clones, around nine tenths of them singletons. Sequencing was done on a sample of PBMCs or T cells enriched from blood (not recorded which). The receptors come from a woman aged 18-30 years who had recovered from COVID-19. CDR3s include the opening cysteine and the closing phenylalanine or tryptophan.

CDR3: CASSQVPLAGGANEQFF
J: TRBJ2-1
V: TRBV4-1
length: 17

CDR3: CASSLSTSDYNEQFF
J: TRBJ2-1
V: TRBV27
length: 15

CDR3: CASSTRDSYMNTEAFF
J: TRBJ1-1
V: TRBV2
length: 16

CDR3: CASSFRFLRGNQPQHF
J: TRBJ1-5
V: TRBV28
length: 16

CDR3: CASSSRGQGLYGYTF
J: TRBJ1-2
V: TRBV7-2
length: 15

CDR3: CASWGLLLAGVHGELFF
J: TRBJ2-2
V: TRBV11-3
length: 17

CDR3: CASRAGPHRYEQYF
J: TRBJ2-7
V: TRBV2
length: 14

CDR3: CASSISRNEKLFF
J: TRBJ1-4
V: TRBV19
length: 13

CDR3: CASSFQLGNEQFF
J: TRBJ2-1
V: TRBV5-1
length: 13

CDR3: CATSDPRPSEGGTDTQYF
J: TRBJ2-3
V: TRBV24-1
length: 18